These 10 T cell receptor beta chains were sequenced from one sample in a study of identical twins. TCRdb re-called the 5' RACE reads with MiXCR, one entry per CDR3 protein. The sample consists of hundreds of thousands of distinct CDR3 sequences, around 12% of them appearing once. A further study also used this sample, focusing on yellow fever vaccine responses in identical twins.

The sequenced material came from PBMCs. These receptors were obtained from a woman aged 18-29 years in good health.

At least ten counts were recorded for this clonotype. The V gene is TRBV5-1, the J gene TRBJ2-3, with a weak D call TRBD1 (5 bases). This CDR3 comprises 15 residues. Germline V gene lookup returns CDR1 SGHRS and CDR2 YFSETQ. Trimming took 0 bases from V and 0 from J, leaving 8 bases between them. The CDR3 sequence is CASSLAPGSTDTQYF. The CDR3 nucleotides are TGCGCCAGCAGCTTGGCTCCAGGGAGCACAGATACGCAGTATTTT.

This clonotype was counted between two and nine times. This chain's CDR3 is CATRAPGGLADTQYF. The DNA for the CDR3 is TGTGCCACCCGTGCCCCAGGGGGACTGGCAGATACGCAGTATTTT. This chain joins TRBV12-3 or TRBV12-4 and TRBJ2-3; possible D gene TRBD1, 7 bases. V was clipped by 10 bases and J by 4 bases, with 21 bases between them. This CDR3 region has 15 residues.

The gene calls are TRBV12-3 or TRBV12-4 and TRBJ1-5, with 7 bases aligning to TRBD1. This CDR3 contains 15 residues. V shed 6 bases, J shed 6 bases, and the junction held 11 bases outside the gene matches. This chain's CDR3 is CASSPSQGVVQPQHF. The CDR3 coding sequence is TGTGCCAGCAGCCCCAGTCAGGGGGTGGTTCAGCCCCAGCATTTT.

This clonotype was recorded a few times. The chain is built from TRBV28 and TRBJ1-6, with 8 nucleotides matching TRBD1. Germline lookup yields CDR1 MDHEN and CDR2 SYDVKM. This CDR3 region has 15 residues. V was pared by 3 bases and J by 15 bases, with 13 bases of the junction left unmatched. The CDR3 region is CASSLPAGTGLLLHF. CDR3 sequence (DNA): TGTGCCAGCAGTTTGCCAGCCGGGACAGGCCTTCTCCTCCACTTT.

This chain joins TRBV20-1 and TRBJ1-5; D unresolved. V was trimmed by 5 bases and J by 0 bases, leaving 11 bases between them. The CDR3 totals 14 residues. Germline V gene lookup returns CDR1 DFQATT and CDR2 SNEGSKA (reference sequence). CDR3 DNA: TGCAGTGCTCCCGACATCTATAGCAATCAGCCCCAGCATTTT. This gives the protein CSAPDIYSNQPQHF.

This clonotype came up a few times. The rearrangement links TRBV3-1 to TRBJ2-7; perhaps D is TRBD1 or TRBD2 (5 bases each). Germline-derived CDR1 and CDR2 are LGHDT and YNNKEL (reference sequence). V was trimmed by 3 bases and J by 7 bases, leaving 19 bases between them. CDR3 length: 15 residues. The CDR3 is CASSHMGRGPKEQYF. Here the CDR3 DNA reads TGTGCCAGCAGCCATATGGGGCGAGGGCCTAAGGAGCAGTACTTC.

This clonotype was found a few times. The rearrangement uses TRBV11-2 and TRBJ2-5; TRBD2 matches at 7 bases. The V gene's germline CDR1 is SGHAT and CDR2 FQNNGV. The CDR3 has 17 residues. The V segment lost 0 bases and the J segment 1 base; nucleotides outside the gene matches: 8. The CDR3 DNA reads as TGTGCCAGCAGCTTAGAAGCGGGGTTGTTGAGCCAAGAGACCCAGTACTTC. Translated, it gives CASSLEAGLLSQETQYF.

The chain is built from TRBV6-5 and TRBJ2-5, with D hard to call. Germline V lookup: CDR1 MNHEY, CDR2 SVGAGI. The CDR3 consists of 17 residues. Trimming shortened V by 2 bases and J by 2 bases, and 18 bases separated the two germline ends. The CDR3 nucleotides are TGTGCCAGCAGTTACCAACCCGGCAGAACCGCACAAGAGACCCAGTACTTC. This encodes CASSYQPGRTAQETQYF.

V usage is TRBV20-1 and J usage is TRBJ1-1; perhaps TRBD1 as D (6 bases). Germline CDR1 DFQATT, CDR2 SNEGSKA (reference sequence). The germline V and J ends were trimmed by 5 bases and 4 bases, with 20 bases remaining between them. This CDR3 comprises 15 residues. The CDR3 DNA sequence: TGCAGTGCTCCCTTCGGGGGGGGCGGCGGCACTGAAGCTTTCTTT. Its translation is CSAPFGGGGGTEAFF.

This clonotype was observed a handful of times. For the CDR3, the DNA is TGTGCCAGCAGCCAAGCCCTCGCGGTGACCGGGGAGCTGTTTTTT. Protein sequence: CASSQALAVTGELFF. The rearrangement uses TRBV14 and TRBJ2-2; D is undetermined. Germline CDR1 SGHDN, CDR2 FVKESK. The CDR3 consists of 15 residues. Trimming left V 1 base short and J 5 bases short, with 11 bases between.